The clone carrying this T cell receptor (beta chain) was counted at least ten times. The antigen remains undetermined. Samples each supplied about 650 ng of bulk tumor genomic DNA as template. Multiple widely separated biopsies were taken from each primary tumor at surgery. The study cohort was described as untreated, and its members had newly diagnosed non-small cell lung cancer. They went on to have curative surgery. Every donor was a newly diagnosed non-small cell lung cancer patient having surgery with curative intent. These data belong to a study of immune heterogeneity within non-small cell lung tumors. Study-level background: The tumor set comprised a few squamous cell carcinomas and nine to eleven non-squamous carcinomas (plus 1 not otherwise specified).

It was a multiplex PCR that amplified TCR beta CDR3, with 32 V and 13 J primers. TCRdb independently ran MiXCR on the multiplex PCR reads; one entry per CDR3 protein. The sample records over 20,000 distinct CDR3 sequences, roughly 29% being singletons. Whole-study findings and limits: Most high-frequency T-cell receptor beta clonotypes were specific to a single patient. Recurring identical dominant CDR3 beta clonotypes were observed across tumor sites within a patient, together with site-unique high-frequency clones.

The germline CDR1 and CDR2 sequences are GTSNPN and SVGIG (reference sequence). V trimming: 6 bases; J trimming: 5 bases; junction bases outside the gene matches: 3. CDR3 length: 12 amino acids. Material for sequencing was lung tumor tissue. This receptor was identified in a middle-aged man with non-small cell lung cancer. The chain has TRBV30 and TRBJ1-3, with 8 bases identical to TRBD1. The CDR3 sequence is CACGQGRNTIYF. CDR3 DNA sequence: TGTGCCTGTGGACAGGGTAGAAACACCATATATTTT. Full variable domain (rest looked up from reference TRBV30 and TRBJ1-3): SQTIHQWPATLVQPVGSPLSLECTVEGTSNPNLYWYRQAAGRGLQLLFYSVGIGQISSEVPQNLSASRPQDRQFILSSKKLLLSDSGFYLCACGQGRNTIYFGEGSWLTVV.